This TCR beta chain was found in a study of T-cell memory formation after mild COVID-19. At the level of the study: TCR clusters mostly belonged to single donors.

Germline CDR1 and CDR2: DFQATT and SNEGSKA (reference sequence). This CDR3 region has 15 residues. UMIs and sample barcodes were carried by the TCR alpha and TCR beta cDNA libraries that 5'RACE produced using constant-segment primers. TCRdb ran MiXCR on the 5' RACE reads and lists one entry per CDR3 protein. The sample lists some 210,000 distinct CDR3 sequences; around 19% were seen once. Study conclusions and caveats: Memory sampled before infection contained some responding clones, suggesting cross-reactive memory joined.

This clonotype has a single count. Its antigen is not identified. The junction departs from germline at one end; a sequencing error may be responsible. The receptor's source is an adult woman who had mild COVID-19 (a few samples of this study predate the infection). Cell type and time point are not known. The sequenced sample consisted of PBMCs or a T cell subset sorted from them (not recorded which). The chain uses TRBV20-1 and TRBJ2-1; TRBD2 matches at 12 bases. The CDR3 bases are TGCAGTGCTAGAGGGCTAGCGGGAGGGCACAATCAGCAGTTCTTC. Translated, it gives CSARGLAGGHNQQFF.